This TCR beta chain was obtained from a study of tumor-infiltrating lymphocytes in primary liver carcinoma. Study-wide results and limits: Tumor top-250-clone fractions significantly exceeded those of blood (p = 0.039).

The researchers obtained blood RNA from unsorted whole blood and also extracted germline DNA. The investigators made TCR beta cDNA from around 540 ng total RNA, using a constant-region primer. Construction of TCR beta libraries relied on three successive nested multiplex PCR rounds employing slightly modified ARM-PCR. With TRBV1-TRBV30 forward primers and a C-beta reverse primer, the first two PCR rounds were run for around 10 cycles each. TCRdb reanalysed the multiplex PCR reads using MiXCR and keeps one entry per CDR3 protein. The data contain approximately 310,000 distinct CDR3 sequences, around three fifths of them seen just once; the ten biggest clones take up approximately 9%. A note on this clonotype: Antigen unknown. An end of the junction does not agree with germline; a read error may underlie this.

Germline CDR1 and CDR2: SGHDT and YYEEEE. CDR3 length: 11 amino acids. This clonotype originated in a middle-aged man with primary liver carcinoma and hepatitis B virus infection. What was sequenced was peripheral blood. The chain uses TRBV5-6 and TRBJ2-5; no definite D call. CDR3 nucleotides: TGTGTCAGCAGCCTGCAAGAGACCCAGTACTTC. As protein: CVSSLQETQYF.